The T cell receptor (beta chain) described here comes from a study of glioma-infiltrating T cells after dendritic cell vaccination. Study-level information: Patients received autologous tumor lysate-pulsed dendritic cell vaccination between 2003 and 2012.

Indicated time point: after dendritic cell vaccination, including at tumor progression/relapse. Germline loops: CDR1 MNHEY, CDR2 SMNVEV (reference sequence). The junction had 2 bases not matched to a gene; V was cut back by 6 bases and J by 0 bases. The CDR3 has 14 residues. The PCR used 60 V beta and 13 J beta primers. The table came from immunoSEQ multiplex PCR; TCRdb's copy has only in-frame clones and leaves some out. This repertoire shows some 60,000 clones, around 83% found once; its top ten account for around 14%. The source is a human donor with glioblastoma. The sequencing here drew on blood, taken after dendritic cell vaccination. The V call is TRBV27, the J call TRBJ2-1, with 7 bases lining up with TRBD1. CDR3 region: CASSGTDSYNEQFF. CDR3 nucleotides: TGTGCCAGCAGCGGGACAGACTCCTACAATGAGCAGTTCTTC.